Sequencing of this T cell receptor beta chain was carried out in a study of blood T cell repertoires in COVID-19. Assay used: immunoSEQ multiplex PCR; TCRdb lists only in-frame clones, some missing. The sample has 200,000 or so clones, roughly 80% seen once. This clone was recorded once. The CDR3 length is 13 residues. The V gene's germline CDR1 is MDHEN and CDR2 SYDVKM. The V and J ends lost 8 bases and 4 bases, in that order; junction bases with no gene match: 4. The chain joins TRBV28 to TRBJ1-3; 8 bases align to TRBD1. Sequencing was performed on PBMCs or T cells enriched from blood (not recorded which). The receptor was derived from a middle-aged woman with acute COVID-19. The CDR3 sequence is CASGRTGGNTIYF. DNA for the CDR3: TGTGCCAGCGGTAGGACAGGGGGAAACACCATATATTTT. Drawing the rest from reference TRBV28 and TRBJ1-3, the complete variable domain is DVKVTQSSRYLVKRTGEKVFLECVQDMDHENMFWYRQDPGLGLRLIYFSYDVKMKEKGDIPEGYSVSREKKERFSLILESASTNQTSMYLCASGRTGGNTIYFGEGSWLTVV.